This note documents a single T cell receptor (beta chain) sequence. Antigen unknown. One junction end disagrees with the germline gene, perhaps due to a read error. The source of the sample is a study of blood T cells in healthy people across ages. Overall study results and limits: Considered underestimates were the diversity estimates obtained from one million T cells.

The CDR3 consists of 18 residues. Looked up from germline, CDR1 is MDHEN and CDR2 is SYDVKM. The people who gave samples were healthy Caucasians from Russia, aged about 6 to 100. Whenever a sample was processed, at least 6.5 million PBMCs were isolated. Extraction of total RNA produced a minimum of 5 micrograms from each sample. A second roughly 7 to 11 cycle PCR used barcoded and J-beta primers. TCRdb itself ran the 5' RACE reads through MiXCR, one entry per CDR3 protein. This table has 650,000 to 950,000 distinct CDR3 sequences, around 42% appearing once. The receptor was isolated from a man in his fifties or sixties in good health. The rearrangement uses TRBV28 and TRBJ2-1; the match to TRBD2 covers 8 bases. The sample was blood. The CDR3 loop is CASSAGGGGGGTYNEQFF. The CDR3 nucleotides are TGTGCCAGCAGCGCCGGGGGGGGTGGAGGGGGTACCTACAATGAACAGTTCTTC.